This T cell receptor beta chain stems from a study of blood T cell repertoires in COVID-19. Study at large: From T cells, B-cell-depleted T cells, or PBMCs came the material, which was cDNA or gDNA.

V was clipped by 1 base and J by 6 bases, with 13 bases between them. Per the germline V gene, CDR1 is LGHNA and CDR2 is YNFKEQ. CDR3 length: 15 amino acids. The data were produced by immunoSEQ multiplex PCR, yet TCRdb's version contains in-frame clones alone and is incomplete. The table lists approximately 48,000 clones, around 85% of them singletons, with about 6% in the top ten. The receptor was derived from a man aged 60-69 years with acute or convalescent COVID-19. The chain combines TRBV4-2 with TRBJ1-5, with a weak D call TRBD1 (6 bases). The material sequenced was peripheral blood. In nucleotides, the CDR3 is TGTGCCAGCAGCCAAGCTACAGGGATTGGTCAGCCCCAGCATTTT. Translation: CASSQATGIGQPQHF.